This section outlines one T cell receptor beta chain sequence together with its context. The target antigen is unknown. PCR used 60 Vbeta primers and 13 Jbeta primers. Produced via immunoSEQ multiplex PCR; TCRdb's table is partial and in-frame only. The table has 100,000 to 150,000 clones, roughly 66% seen once. This sample is part of a study of cytomegalovirus exposure and HLA in healthy donors. Study-level findings and limits: It was likely that a cluster of highly shared sequence variants was a sequencing artifact.

The origin of this receptor is a man in his 60s in good health and CMV-seropositive. The sequencing sample was made of PBMCs.

The CDR3 sequence is CASSPRLRGNTGELFF. In DNA form, the CDR3 reads TGCGCCAGCAGTCCCCGTCTACGGGGGAACACCGGGGAGCTGTTTTTT. V usage is TRBV5-1 and J usage is TRBJ2-2; D perhaps matches TRBD2 (5 bases). The V gene's germline CDR1 is SGHRS and CDR2 YFSETQ. The CDR3 spans 16 residues. V lost 5 bases and J 1 base, leaving 15 bases between the germline ends. The whole variable domain, remainder taken from reference TRBV5-1 and TRBJ2-2, is KAGVTQTPRYLIKTRGQQVTLSCSPISGHRSVSWYQQTPGQGLQFLFEYFSETQRNKGNFPGRFSGRQFSNSRSEMNVSTLELGDSALYLCASSPRLRGNTGELFFGEGSRLTVL.